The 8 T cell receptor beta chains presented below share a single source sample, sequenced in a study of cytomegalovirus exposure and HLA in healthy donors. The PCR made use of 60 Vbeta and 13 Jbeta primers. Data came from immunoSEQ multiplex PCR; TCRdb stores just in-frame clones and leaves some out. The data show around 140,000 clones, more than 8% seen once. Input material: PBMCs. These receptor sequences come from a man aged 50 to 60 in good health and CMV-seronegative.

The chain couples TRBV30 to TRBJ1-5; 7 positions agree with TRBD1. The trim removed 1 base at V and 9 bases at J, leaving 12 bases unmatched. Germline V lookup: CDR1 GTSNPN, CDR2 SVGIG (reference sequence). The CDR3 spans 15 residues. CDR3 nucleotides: TGTGCCTGGAGTGAGATGCCAGGGGGACGGACGCCCCAGCATTTT. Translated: CAWSEMPGGRTPQHF.

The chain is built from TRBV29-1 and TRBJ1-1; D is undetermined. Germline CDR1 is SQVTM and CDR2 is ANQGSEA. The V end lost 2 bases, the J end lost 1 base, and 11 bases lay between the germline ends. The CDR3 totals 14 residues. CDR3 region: CSVELRSGNTEAFF. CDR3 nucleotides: TGCAGCGTTGAATTGCGGAGTGGGAACACTGAAGCTTTCTTT.

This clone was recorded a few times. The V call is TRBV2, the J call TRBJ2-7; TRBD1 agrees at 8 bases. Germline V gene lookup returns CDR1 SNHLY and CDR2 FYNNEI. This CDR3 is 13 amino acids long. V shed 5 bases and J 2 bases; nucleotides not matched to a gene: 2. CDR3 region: CASSRDRPYEQYF. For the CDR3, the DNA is TGTGCCAGCAGTAGGGACAGGCCCTACGAGCAGTACTTC. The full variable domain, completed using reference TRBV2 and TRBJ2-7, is EPEVTQTPSHQVTQMGQEVILRCVPISNHLYFYWYRQILGQKVEFLVSFYNNEISEKSEIFDDQFSVERPDGSNFTLKIRSTKLEDSAMYFCASSRDRPYEQYFGPGTRLTVT.

DNA for the CDR3: TGTGCCAGCAGTGACGGACAGGGCTACACCTTC. Its protein product is CASSDGQGYTF. The chain joins TRBV2 to TRBJ1-2, with D perhaps TRBD1 (6 bases). V lost 3 bases and J lost 8, with 7 bases in between. The CDR3 has 11 residues. Germline V gives CDR1 SNHLY, CDR2 FYNNEI.

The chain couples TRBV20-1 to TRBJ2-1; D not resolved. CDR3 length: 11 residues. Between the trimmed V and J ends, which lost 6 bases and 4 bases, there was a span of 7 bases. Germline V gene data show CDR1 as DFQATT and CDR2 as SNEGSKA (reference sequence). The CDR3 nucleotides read TGCAGTGCCCAAGCTTACAATGAGCAGTTCTTC. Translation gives CSAQAYNEQFF.

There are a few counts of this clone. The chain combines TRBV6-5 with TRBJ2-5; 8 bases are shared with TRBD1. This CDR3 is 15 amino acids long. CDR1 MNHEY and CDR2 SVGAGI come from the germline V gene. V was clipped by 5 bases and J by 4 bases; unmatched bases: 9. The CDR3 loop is CASSPAGGSIETQYF. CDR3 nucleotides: TGTGCCAGCAGTCCAGCAGGGGGCTCAATAGAGACCCAGTACTTC.

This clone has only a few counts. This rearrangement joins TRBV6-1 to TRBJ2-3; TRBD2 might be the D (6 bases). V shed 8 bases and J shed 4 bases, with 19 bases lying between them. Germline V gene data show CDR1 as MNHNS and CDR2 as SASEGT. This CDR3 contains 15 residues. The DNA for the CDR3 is TGTGCCAGCGCCACTGGGGCCACGGGGGCAGATACGCAGTATTTT. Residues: CASATGATGADTQYF.

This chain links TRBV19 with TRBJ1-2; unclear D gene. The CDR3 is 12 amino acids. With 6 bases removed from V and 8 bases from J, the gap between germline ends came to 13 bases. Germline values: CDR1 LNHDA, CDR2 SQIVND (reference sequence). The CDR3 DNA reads TGTGCCAGTAGCCCCGCGGGCGGGGGCTACACCTTC. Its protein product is CASSPAGGGYTF. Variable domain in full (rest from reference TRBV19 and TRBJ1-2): DGGITQSPKYLFRKEGQNVTLSCEQNLNHDAMYWYRQDPGQGLRLIYYSQIVNDFQKGDIAEGYSVSREKKESFPLTVTSAQKNPTAFYLCASSPAGGGYTFGSGTRLTVV.